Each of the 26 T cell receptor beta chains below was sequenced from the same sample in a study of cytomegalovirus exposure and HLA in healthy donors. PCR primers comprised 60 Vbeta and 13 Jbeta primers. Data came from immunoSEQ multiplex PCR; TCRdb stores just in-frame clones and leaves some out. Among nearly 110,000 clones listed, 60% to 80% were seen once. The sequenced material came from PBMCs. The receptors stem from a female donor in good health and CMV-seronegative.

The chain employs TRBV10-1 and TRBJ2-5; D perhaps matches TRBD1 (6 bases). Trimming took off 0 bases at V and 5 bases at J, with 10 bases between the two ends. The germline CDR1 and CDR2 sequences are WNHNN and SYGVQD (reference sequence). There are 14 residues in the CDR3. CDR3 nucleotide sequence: TGCGCCAGCAGTGAGTCAGGGGGAATGGAGACCCAGTACTTC. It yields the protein CASSESGGMETQYF.

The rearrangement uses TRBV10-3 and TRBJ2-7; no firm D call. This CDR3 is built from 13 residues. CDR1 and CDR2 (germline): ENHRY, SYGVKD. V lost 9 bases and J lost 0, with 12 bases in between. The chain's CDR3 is CAILSASSYEQYF. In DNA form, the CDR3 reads TGTGCCATTCTAAGCGCCAGCTCCTACGAGCAGTACTTC.

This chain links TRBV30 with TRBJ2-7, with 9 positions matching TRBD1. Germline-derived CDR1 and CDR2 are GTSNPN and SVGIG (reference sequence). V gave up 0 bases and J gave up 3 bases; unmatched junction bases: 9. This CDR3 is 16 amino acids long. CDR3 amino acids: CAWSVPPHRGRYEQYF. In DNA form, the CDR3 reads TGTGCCTGGAGTGTACCACCTCACAGGGGGCGCTACGAGCAGTACTTC.

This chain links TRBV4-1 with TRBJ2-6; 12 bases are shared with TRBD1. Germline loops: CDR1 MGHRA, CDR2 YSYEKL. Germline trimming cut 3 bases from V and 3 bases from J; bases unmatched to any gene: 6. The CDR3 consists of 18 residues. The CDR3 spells CASSQYRDRGRGANVLTF. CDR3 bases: TGCGCCAGCAGCCAGTACCGGGACAGGGGGCGTGGGGCCAACGTCCTGACTTTC.

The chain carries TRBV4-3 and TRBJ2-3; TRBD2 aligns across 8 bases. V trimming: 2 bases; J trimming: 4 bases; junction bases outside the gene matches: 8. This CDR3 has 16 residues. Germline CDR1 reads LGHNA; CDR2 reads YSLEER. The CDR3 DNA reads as TGCGCCAGCAGCCAACAGCGCGGGAGGATCGCAGATACGCAGTATTTT. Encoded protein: CASSQQRGRIADTQYF.

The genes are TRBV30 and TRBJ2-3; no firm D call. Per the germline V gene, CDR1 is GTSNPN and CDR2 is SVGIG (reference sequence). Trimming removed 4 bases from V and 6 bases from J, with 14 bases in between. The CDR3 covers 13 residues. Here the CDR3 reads CAWNPPPGDTQYF. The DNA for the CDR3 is TGTGCCTGGAATCCCCCTCCGGGTGATACGCAGTATTTT. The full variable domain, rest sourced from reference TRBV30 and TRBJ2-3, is SQTIHQWPATLVQPVGSPLSLECTVEGTSNPNLYWYRQAAGRGLQLLFYSVGIGQISSEVPQNLSASRPQDRQFILSSKKLLLSDSGFYLCAWNPPPGDTQYFGPGTRLTVL.

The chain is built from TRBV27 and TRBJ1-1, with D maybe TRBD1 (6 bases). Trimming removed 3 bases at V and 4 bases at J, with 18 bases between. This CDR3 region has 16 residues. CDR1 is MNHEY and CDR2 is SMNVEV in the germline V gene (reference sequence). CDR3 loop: CASSFGQRGRSTEAFF. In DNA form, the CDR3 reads TGTGCCAGCAGTTTCGGACAGAGAGGAAGGAGCACTGAAGCTTTCTTT.

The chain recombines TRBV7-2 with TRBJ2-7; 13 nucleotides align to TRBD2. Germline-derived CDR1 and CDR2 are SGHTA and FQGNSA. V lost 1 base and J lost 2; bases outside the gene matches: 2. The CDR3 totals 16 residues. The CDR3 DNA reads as TGTGCCAGCAGCTTAGAAGGGACTAGCGGGACCTACGAGCAGTACTTC. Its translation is CASSLEGTSGTYEQYF. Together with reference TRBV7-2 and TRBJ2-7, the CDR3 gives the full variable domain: GAGVSQSPSNKVTEKGKDVELRCDPISGHTALYWYRQSLGQGLEFLIYFQGNSAPDKSGLPSDRFSAERTGGSVSTLTIQRTQQEDSAVYLCASSLEGTSGTYEQYFGPGTRLTVT.

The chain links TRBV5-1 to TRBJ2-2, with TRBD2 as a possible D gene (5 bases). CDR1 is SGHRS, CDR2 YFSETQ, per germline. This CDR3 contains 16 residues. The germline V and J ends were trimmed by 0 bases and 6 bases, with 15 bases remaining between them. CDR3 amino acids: CASSLVSGSLAGELFF. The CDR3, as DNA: TGCGCCAGCAGCTTGGTGTCGGGGTCTCTCGCCGGGGAGCTGTTTTTT.

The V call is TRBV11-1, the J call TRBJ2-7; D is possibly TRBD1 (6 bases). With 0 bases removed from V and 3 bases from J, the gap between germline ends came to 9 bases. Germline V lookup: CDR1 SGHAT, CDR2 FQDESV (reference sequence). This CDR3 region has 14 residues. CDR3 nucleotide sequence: TGTGCCAGCAGCTTAGCGGGACAAGACTACGAGCAGTACTTC. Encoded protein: CASSLAGQDYEQYF.

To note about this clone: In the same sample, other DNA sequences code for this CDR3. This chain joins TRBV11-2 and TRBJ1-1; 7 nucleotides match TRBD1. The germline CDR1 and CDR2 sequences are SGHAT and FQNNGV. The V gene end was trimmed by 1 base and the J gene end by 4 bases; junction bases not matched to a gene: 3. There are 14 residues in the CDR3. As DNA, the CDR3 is TGTGCCAGCAGCTTAGGGCAGGGGGGCACTGAAGCTTTCTTT. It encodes CASSLGQGGTEAFF.

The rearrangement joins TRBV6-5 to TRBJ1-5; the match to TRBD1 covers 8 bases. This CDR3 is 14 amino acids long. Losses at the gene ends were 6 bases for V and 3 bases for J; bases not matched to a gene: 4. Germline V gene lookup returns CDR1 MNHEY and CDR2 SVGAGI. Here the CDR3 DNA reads TGTGCCAGCAGCCCCAGGGGGCCCAATCAGCCCCAGCATTTT. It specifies CASSPRGPNQPQHF.

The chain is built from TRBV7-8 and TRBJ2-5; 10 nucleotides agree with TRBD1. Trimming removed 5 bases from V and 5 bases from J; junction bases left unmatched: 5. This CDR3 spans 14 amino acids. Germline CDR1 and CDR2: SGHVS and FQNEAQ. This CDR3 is CASSRGQGYETQYF. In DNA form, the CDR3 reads TGTGCCAGCAGCAGGGGACAGGGGTACGAGACCCAGTACTTC.

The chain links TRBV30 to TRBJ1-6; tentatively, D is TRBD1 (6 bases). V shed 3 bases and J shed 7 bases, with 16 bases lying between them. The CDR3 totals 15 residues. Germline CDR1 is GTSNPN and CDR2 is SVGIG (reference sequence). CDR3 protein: CAWRDNRDYNSPLHF. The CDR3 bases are TGTGCCTGGAGGGACAACAGGGATTACAATTCACCCCTCCACTTT.

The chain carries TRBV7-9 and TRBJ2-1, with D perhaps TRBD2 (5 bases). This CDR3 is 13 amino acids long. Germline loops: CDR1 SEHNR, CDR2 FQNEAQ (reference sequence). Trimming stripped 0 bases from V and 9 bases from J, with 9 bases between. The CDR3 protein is CASSLAGVSEQFF. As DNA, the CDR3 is TGTGCCAGCAGCTTAGCGGGAGTGAGTGAGCAGTTCTTC.

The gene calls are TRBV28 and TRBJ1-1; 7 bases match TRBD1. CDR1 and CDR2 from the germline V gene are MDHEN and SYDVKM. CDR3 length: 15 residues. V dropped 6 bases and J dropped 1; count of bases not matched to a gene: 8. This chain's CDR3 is CASSRRAGGNTEAFF. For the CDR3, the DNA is TGTGCCAGCAGCCGGAGGGCAGGGGGGAACACTGAAGCTTTCTTT.

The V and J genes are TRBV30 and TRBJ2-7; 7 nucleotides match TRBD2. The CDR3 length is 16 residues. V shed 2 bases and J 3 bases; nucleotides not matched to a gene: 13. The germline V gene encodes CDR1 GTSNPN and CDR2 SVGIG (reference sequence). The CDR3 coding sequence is TGTGCCTGGAGTCGGGGAGGGGCTAGCTCCTTCTACGAGCAGTACTTC. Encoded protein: CAWSRGGASSFYEQYF.

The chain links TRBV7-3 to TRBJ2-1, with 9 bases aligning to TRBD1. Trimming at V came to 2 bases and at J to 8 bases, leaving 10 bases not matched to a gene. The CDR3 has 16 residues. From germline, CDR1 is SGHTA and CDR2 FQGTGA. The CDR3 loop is CASSLYGDRVIYEQFF. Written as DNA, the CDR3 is TGTGCCAGCAGCTTATATGGGGACAGGGTTATCTATGAGCAGTTCTTC.

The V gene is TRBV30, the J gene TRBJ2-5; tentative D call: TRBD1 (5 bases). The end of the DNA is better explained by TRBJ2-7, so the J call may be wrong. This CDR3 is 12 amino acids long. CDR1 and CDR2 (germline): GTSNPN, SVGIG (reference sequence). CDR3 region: CAWSVSGYEQYF. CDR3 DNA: TGTGCCTGGAGTGTATCAGGGTACGAGCAGTACTTC.

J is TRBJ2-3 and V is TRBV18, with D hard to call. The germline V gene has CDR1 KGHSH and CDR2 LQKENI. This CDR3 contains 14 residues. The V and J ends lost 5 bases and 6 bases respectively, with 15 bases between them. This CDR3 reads CASSAGSAGDTQYF. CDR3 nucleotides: TGTGCCAGCTCAGCCGGAAGCGCCGGGGATACGCAGTATTTT.

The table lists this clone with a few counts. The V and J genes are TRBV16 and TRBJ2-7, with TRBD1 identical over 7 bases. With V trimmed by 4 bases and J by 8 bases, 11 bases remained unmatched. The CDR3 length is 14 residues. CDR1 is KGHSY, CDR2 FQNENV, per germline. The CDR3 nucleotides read TGTGCCAGCAGCCCGTTTGACAGGGTTCAGCAGCAGTACTTC. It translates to CASSPFDRVQQQYF.

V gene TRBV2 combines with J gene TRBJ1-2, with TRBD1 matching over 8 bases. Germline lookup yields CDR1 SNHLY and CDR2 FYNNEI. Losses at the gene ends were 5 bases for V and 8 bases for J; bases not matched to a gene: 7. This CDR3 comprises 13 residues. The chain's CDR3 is CASSFGDRSGYTF. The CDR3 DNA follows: TGTGCCAGCAGTTTTGGGGACAGGTCCGGCTACACCTTC.

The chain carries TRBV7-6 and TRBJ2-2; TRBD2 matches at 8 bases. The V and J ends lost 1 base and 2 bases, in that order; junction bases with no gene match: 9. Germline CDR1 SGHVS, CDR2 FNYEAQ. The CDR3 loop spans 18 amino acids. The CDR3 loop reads CASSLVTIAGSNTGELFF. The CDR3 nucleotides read TGTGCCAGCAGCTTAGTAACTATAGCGGGAAGTAACACCGGGGAGCTGTTTTTT.

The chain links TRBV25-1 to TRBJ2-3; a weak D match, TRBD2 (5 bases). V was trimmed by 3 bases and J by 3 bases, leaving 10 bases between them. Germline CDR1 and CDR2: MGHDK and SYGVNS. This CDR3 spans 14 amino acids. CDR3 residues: CASSELTRTDTQYF. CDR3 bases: TGTGCCAGCAGTGAGTTAACTAGGACAGATACGCAGTATTTT.

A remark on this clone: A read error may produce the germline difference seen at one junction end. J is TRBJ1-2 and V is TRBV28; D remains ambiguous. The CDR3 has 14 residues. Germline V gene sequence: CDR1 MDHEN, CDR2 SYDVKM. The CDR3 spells CASSPEPPNYGYTF. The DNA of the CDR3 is TGTGCCAGCAGTCCCGAGCCCCCTAATTATGGCTACACCTTC.

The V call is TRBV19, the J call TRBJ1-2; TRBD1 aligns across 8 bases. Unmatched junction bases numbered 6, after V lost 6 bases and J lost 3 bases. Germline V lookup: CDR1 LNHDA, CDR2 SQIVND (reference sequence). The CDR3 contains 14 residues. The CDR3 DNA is TGTGCCAGTAGCAGTTACAGGGGGTACTATGGCTACACCTTC. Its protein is CASSSYRGYYGYTF.